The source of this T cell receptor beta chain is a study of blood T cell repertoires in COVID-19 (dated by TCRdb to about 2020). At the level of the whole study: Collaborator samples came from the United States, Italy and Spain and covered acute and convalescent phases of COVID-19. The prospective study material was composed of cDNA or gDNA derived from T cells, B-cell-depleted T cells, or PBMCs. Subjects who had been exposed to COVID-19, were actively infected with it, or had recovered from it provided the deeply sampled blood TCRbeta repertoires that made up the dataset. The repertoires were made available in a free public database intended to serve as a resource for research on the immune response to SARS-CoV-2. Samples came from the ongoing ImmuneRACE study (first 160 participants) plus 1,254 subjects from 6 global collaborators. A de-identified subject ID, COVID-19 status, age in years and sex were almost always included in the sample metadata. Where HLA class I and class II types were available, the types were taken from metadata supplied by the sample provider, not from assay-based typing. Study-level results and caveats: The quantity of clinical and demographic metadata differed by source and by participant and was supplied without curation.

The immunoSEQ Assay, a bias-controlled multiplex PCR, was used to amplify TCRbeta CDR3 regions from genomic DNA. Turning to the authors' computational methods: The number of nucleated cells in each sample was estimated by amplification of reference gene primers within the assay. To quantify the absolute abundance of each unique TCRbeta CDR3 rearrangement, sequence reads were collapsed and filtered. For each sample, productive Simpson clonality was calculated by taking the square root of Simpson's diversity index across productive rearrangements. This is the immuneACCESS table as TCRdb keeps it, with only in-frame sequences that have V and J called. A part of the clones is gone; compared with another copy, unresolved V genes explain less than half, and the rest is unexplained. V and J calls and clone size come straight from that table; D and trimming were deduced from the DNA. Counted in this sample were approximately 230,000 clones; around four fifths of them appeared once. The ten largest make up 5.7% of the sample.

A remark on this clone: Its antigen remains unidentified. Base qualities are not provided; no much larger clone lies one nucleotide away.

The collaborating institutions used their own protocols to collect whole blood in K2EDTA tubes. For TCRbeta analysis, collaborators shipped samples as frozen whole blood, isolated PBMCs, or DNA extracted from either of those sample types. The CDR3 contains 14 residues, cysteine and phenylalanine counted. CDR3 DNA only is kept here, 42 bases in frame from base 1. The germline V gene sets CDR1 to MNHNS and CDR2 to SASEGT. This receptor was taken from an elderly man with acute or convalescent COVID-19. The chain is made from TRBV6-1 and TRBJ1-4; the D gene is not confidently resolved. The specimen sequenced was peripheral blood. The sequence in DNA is TGTGCTACCAAGGAGGGTGCAACTAATGAAAAACTGTTTTTT. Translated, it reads CATKEGATNEKLFF.